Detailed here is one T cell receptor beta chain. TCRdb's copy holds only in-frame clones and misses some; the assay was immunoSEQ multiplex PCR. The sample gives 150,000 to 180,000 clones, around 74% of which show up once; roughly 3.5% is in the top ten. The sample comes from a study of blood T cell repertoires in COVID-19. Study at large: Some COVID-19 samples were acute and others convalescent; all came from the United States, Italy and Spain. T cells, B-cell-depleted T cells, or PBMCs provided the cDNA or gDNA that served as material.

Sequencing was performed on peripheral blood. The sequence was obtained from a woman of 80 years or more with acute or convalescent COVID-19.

The CDR3 loop is CASSQELVGGTQPQHF. In DNA form, the CDR3 reads TGCGCCAGCAGCCAAGAGTTAGTGGGGGGGACTCAGCCCCAGCATTTT. This chain joins TRBV4-1 and TRBJ1-5, with D maybe TRBD1 (5 bases). The CDR3 runs to 16 residues. V dropped 0 bases and J dropped 6 bases, with 15 bases sitting between them. Germline CDR1 is MGHRA and CDR2 is YSYEKL.